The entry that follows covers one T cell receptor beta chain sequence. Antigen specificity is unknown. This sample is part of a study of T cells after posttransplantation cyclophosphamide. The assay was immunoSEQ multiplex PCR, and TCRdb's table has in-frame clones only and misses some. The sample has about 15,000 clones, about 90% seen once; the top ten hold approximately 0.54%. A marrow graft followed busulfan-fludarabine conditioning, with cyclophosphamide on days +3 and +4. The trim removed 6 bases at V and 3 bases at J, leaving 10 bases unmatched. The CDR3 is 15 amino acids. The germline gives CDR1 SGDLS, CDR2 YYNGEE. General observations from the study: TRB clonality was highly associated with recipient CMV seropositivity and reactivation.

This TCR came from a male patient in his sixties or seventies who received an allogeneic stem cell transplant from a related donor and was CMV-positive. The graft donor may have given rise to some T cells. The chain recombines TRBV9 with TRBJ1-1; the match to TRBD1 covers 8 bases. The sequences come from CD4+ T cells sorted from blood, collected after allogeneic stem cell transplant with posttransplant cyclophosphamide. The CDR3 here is CASTRQGSYHTEAFF. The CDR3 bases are TGTGCCAGCACGCGACAGGGGAGTTATCACACTGAAGCTTTCTTT. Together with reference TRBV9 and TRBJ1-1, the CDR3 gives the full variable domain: DSGVTQTPKHLITATGQRVTLRCSPRSGDLSVYWYQQSLDQGLQFLIQYYNGEERAKGNILERFSAQQFPDLHSELNLSSLELGDSALYFCASTRQGSYHTEAFFGQGTRLTVV.